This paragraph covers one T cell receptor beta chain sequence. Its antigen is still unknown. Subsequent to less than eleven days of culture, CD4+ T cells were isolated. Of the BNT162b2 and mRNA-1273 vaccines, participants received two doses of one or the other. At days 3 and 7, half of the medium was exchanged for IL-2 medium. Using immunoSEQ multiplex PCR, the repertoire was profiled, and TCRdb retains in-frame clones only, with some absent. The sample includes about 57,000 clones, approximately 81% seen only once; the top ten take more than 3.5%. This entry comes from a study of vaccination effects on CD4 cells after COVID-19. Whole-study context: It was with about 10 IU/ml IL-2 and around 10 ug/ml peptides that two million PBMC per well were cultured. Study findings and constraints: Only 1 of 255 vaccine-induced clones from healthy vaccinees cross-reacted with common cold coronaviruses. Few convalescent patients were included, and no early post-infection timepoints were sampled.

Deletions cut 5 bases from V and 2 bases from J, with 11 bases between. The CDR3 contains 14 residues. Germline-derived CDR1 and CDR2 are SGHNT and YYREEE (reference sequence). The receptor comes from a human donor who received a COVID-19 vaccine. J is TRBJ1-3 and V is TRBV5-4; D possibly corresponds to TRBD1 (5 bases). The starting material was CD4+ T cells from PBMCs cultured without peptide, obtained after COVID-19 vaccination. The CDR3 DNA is TGTGCCAGCAGGCAAGGGGAGGCTGGAAACACCATATATTTT. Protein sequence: CASRQGEAGNTIYF.